Below are 13 T cell receptor beta chains sequenced from a single sample in a study of cytomegalovirus exposure and HLA in healthy donors. Using immunoSEQ multiplex PCR, the repertoire was profiled, and TCRdb retains in-frame clones only, with some absent. The sample includes about 130,000 clones, 70% to 85% seen only once; the top ten take 25% to 30%. Sequenced: PBMCs. These receptors came from a man aged 25 to 40 in good health and CMV-seropositive.

This rearrangement joins TRBV4-2 to TRBJ2-7; 10 bases agree with TRBD2. The CDR3 totals 16 residues. Germline CDR1 reads LGHNA; CDR2 reads YNFKEQ. The V and J ends lost 3 bases and 3 bases, in that order; junction bases with no gene match: 8. The CDR3 DNA sequence: TGTGCCAGCAGCCACGGGGGGCCTAGCGGGGGCTACGAGCAGTACTTC. This gives the protein CASSHGGPSGGYEQYF.

V is TRBV6-5 and J is TRBJ2-7; weak D call: TRBD2 (6 bases). V was cut by 0 bases and J by 3 bases, with 15 bases left in between. This CDR3 has 16 residues. Germline CDR1 MNHEY, CDR2 SVGAGI. The CDR3 sequence is CASSYSGGSILYEQYF. CDR3 coding DNA: TGTGCCAGCAGTTACTCTGGGGGGAGCATACTCTACGAGCAGTACTTC.

The rearrangement uses TRBV2 and TRBJ2-7, with D possibly matching TRBD1 (6 bases). With 6 bases removed from V and 5 bases from J, the gap between germline ends came to 20 bases. CDR3 length equals 15 residues. CDR1 is SNHLY, CDR2 FYNNEI, per germline. CDR3 sequence: CASSPGQVRENEQYF. CDR3 coding DNA: TGTGCCAGCAGCCCGGGACAAGTACGGGAAAACGAGCAGTACTTC.

The CDR3 DNA reads as TGCAGCGTTTTAGTCAGGGAAGGTACTGAAGCTTTCTTT. Residues: CSVLVREGTEAFF. The V and J genes are TRBV29-1 and TRBJ1-1, with D tentatively TRBD1 (5 bases). Deletions cut 5 bases from V and 5 bases from J, with 15 bases between. Germline V gives CDR1 SQVTM, CDR2 ANQGSEA. This CDR3 has 13 amino acids. The full variable domain, in which reference TRBV29-1 and TRBJ1-1 provide the parts outside the CDR3, is SAVISQKPSRDICQRGTSLTIQCQVDSQVTMMFWYRQQPGQSLTLIATANQGSEATYESGFVIDKFPISRPNLTFSTLTVSNMSPEDSSIYLCSVLVREGTEAFFGQGTRLTVV.

The CDR3 nucleotides are TGTGCCAGCAGCTCCGGGGACAGGGCTACCACAGATACGCAGTATTTT. Translation gives CASSSGDRATTDTQYF. J is TRBJ2-3 and V is TRBV11-3, with 9 bases identical to TRBD1. The J segment lost 2 bases and the V segment lost 4 bases, leaving 7 bases of the junction unmatched. The CDR3 is 16 amino acids. Germline assignment: CDR1 SGHNT and CDR2 YENEEA.

The genes are TRBV27 and TRBJ2-1; tentatively, D is TRBD1 (8 bases). This CDR3 is built from 17 residues. V was trimmed by 5 bases and J by 7 bases, leaving 24 bases between them. Germline CDR1 and CDR2: MNHEY and SMNVEV (reference sequence). CDR3 sequence: CASSILQGEGLANEQFF. CDR3 coding DNA: TGTGCCAGCAGTATCCTACAGGGGGAGGGCCTAGCAAATGAGCAGTTCTTC.

The chain links TRBV6-1 to TRBJ2-7; tentative D call: TRBD1 (6 bases). The CDR3 is 13 residues long. V was shortened by 6 bases and J by 3 bases, with 12 bases between the two germline ends. In germline, CDR1 is MNHNS, CDR2 SASEGT. CDR3 sequence (DNA): TGTGCCAGCAGCCATCAGACAGGCTACGAGCAGTACTTC. This encodes CASSHQTGYEQYF.

This chain connects TRBV5-1 to TRBJ2-3; D is ambiguous. V lost 2 bases and J lost 0, with 7 bases in between. This CDR3 has 14 amino acids. CDR1 and CDR2 from the germline V gene are SGHRS and YFSETQ. The CDR3 sequence is CASSLESSTDTQYF. The DNA for the CDR3 is TGCGCCAGCAGCTTAGAGTCTAGCACAGATACGCAGTATTTT.

There are a few counts of this clone. V gene TRBV6-1 combines with J gene TRBJ1-2; 10 bases are shared with TRBD1. The germline V gene has CDR1 MNHNS and CDR2 SASEGT. The ends lost 7 bases at V and 5 bases at J; junction bases unmatched: 7. This CDR3 is 14 amino acids long. The CDR3 region is CASITPGQGYGYTF. CDR3 nucleotides: TGTGCCAGCATTACTCCGGGACAGGGGTATGGCTACACCTTC.

This clone has just one count. The chain has TRBV19 and TRBJ2-3, with 9 bases identical to TRBD1. With V trimmed by 7 bases and J by 2 bases, 7 bases remained unmatched. The CDR3 is 15 residues long. CDR1 LNHDA and CDR2 SQIVND come from the germline V gene (reference sequence). DNA for the CDR3: TGTGCCAGTACTTCCGGGACAGGGTTCACAGATACGCAGTATTTT. This encodes CASTSGTGFTDTQYF.

This clone turned up a few times. The rearrangement uses TRBV29-1 and TRBJ2-5; D is perhaps TRBD1 (5 bases). The length of the CDR3 is 13 residues. CDR1 and CDR2 from the germline V gene are SQVTM and ANQGSEA. Trimming took off 0 bases at V and 5 bases at J, with 10 bases between the two ends. CDR3 coding DNA: TGCAGCGTTGAAGATGGGGCGGCGGAGACCCAGTACTTC. Protein product: CSVEDGAAETQYF.

The chain couples TRBV7-6 to TRBJ2-3, with D possibly matching TRBD2 (6 bases). CDR3 length: 15 residues. V lost 4 bases and J 1 base, leaving 12 bases between the germline ends. Germline values: CDR1 SGHVS, CDR2 FNYEAQ. The CDR3, as DNA: TGTGCCAGCAGCTCGCCGATAGCGGGCACAGATACGCAGTATTTT. Its translation is CASSSPIAGTDTQYF.

This rearrangement joins TRBV2 to TRBJ1-1; D is uncertain. The CDR3 contains 12 residues. Germline V gene lookup returns CDR1 SNHLY and CDR2 FYNNEI. V shed 5 bases and J shed 7 bases, with 11 bases lying between them. The CDR3 reads CASSTSGLEAFF. CDR3 bases: TGTGCCAGCAGTACCAGCGGGCTTGAAGCTTTCTTT.